One and the same sample provided the 11 T cell receptor beta chains below, sequenced in a study of blood T cell repertoires in COVID-19. Sequenced by immunoSEQ multiplex PCR; TCRdb stores in-frame clones only, minus some. This table has about 140,000 clones, around 84% appearing once. Sequences were obtained from peripheral blood. Every receptor here comes from a woman aged 55-70 years with acute or convalescent COVID-19.

This clone was observed a handful of times. The chain recombines TRBV19 with TRBJ1-3; D is uncertain. The CDR3 loop spans 14 amino acids. Germline V gene lookup returns CDR1 LNHDA and CDR2 SQIVND (reference sequence). V shed 7 bases and J shed 2 bases, with 12 bases lying between them. DNA for the CDR3: TGTGCCAGTACGTTGCGAGGGCCTGGAAACACCATATATTTT. Protein: CASTLRGPGNTIYF.

The V call is TRBV11-2, the J call TRBJ1-3; D gene ambiguous. CDR3 length equals 12 residues. Germline CDR1 and CDR2: SGHAT and FQNNGV. Trimming cost V 5 bases and J 4 bases, with 6 bases left between them. In DNA form, the CDR3 reads TGTGCCAGCAGCCCACACGGAAACACCATATATTTT. This codes for CASSPHGNTIYF.

The chain carries TRBV16 and TRBJ1-2; 9 bases fit TRBD1. This CDR3 region has 16 residues. J was trimmed by 4 bases and V by 2 bases; bases with no gene match: 8. CDR1 KGHSY and CDR2 FQNENV come from the germline V gene. Here the CDR3 reads CASSQPVGTGTYGYTF. The CDR3 nucleotides are TGTGCCAGCAGCCAACCAGTAGGGACAGGGACCTATGGCTACACCTTC.

In this sample, this clone turned up a few times. The chain links TRBV6-5 to TRBJ1-6, with D possibly matching TRBD1 (6 bases). Trimming took 3 bases from V and 8 from J, leaving 17 bases between them. The germline V gene has CDR1 MNHEY and CDR2 SVGAGI. The CDR3 sequence is 16 residues long. The CDR3 region is CASSYGLGASHSPLHF. The CDR3, as DNA: TGTGCCAGCAGTTATGGGTTGGGGGCCTCACATTCACCCCTCCACTTT.

The chain links TRBV30 to TRBJ1-2, with D possibly being TRBD1 (6 bases). The CDR3 spans 11 residues. Germline V lookup: CDR1 GTSNPN, CDR2 SVGIG (reference sequence). V was cut by 3 bases and J by 4 bases, with 6 bases left in between. The CDR3 bases are TGTGCCTGGAGGACAGGCTATGGCTACACCTTC. As protein: CAWRTGYGYTF.

This chain joins TRBV4-2 and TRBJ1-4; D gene uncertain. V lost 1 base and J 4 bases, leaving 13 bases between the germline ends. This CDR3 is built from 16 residues. Germline loops: CDR1 LGHNA, CDR2 YNFKEQ. In DNA, the CDR3 is TGTGCCAGCAGCCAAGCCCCGAGAGGTGGTAATGAAAAACTGTTTTTT. This encodes CASSQAPRGGNEKLFF.

Points on this clone: One end of the junction does not line up with germline, which may come from a read error. The DNA of the CDR3 is TGTGCCAGCTCACCGCGACAGGGGCCGGCTAACTTTGGCTACACCTTC. It is translated as CASSPRQGPANFGYTF. The chain joins TRBV18 to TRBJ1-2, with 8 bases that match TRBD1. The germline gives CDR1 KGHSH, CDR2 LQKENI. The CDR3 extends over 16 amino acids.

V usage is TRBV11-3 and J usage is TRBJ2-3; D gene ambiguous. The CDR3 loop spans 16 amino acids. V lost 5 bases and J lost 1, with 16 bases in between. The germline CDR1 and CDR2 sequences are SGHNT and YENEEA. The CDR3 loop reads CASSPPAALGTDTQYF. CDR3 nucleotide sequence: TGTGCCAGCAGCCCCCCCGCGGCCTTAGGCACAGATACGCAGTATTTT.

The chain carries TRBV3-1 (or the pseudogene TRBV3-2) and TRBJ2-3, with 8 bases that match TRBD1. The germline V gene encodes CDR1 LGHDT and CDR2 YNNKEL (reference sequence). V trimming: 4 bases; J trimming: 2 bases; junction bases outside the gene matches: 5. This CDR3 contains 15 residues. The CDR3 sequence: CASSLMGQATDTQYF. DNA for the CDR3: TGTGCCAGCAGCCTCATGGGACAGGCCACAGATACGCAGTATTTT.

This rearrangement joins TRBV7-9 to TRBJ2-1; possible D gene TRBD2, 5 bases. The CDR3 consists of 19 residues. From germline, CDR1 is SEHNR and CDR2 FQNEAQ (reference sequence). V lost 5 bases, J lost 5 bases, and 28 bases lay in between. The CDR3 loop is CASSPGPLQRPVRDNEQFF. The CDR3 DNA is TGTGCCAGCAGCCCCGGCCCTCTCCAGCGCCCGGTGAGGGACAATGAGCAGTTCTTC.

This clone was seen once. The chain uses TRBV24-1 and TRBJ1-5; 11 positions agree with TRBD1. CDR3 length equals 17 residues. Germline V gene lookup returns CDR1 KGHDR and CDR2 SFDVKD. V dropped 3 bases and J dropped 2; count of bases not matched to a gene: 5. The CDR3 is CATSDAGQGAGNQPQHF. The CDR3, as DNA: TGTGCCACCAGTGATGCCGGACAGGGGGCTGGCAATCAGCCCCAGCATTTT.